A selection of T cell receptor beta chains follows, all from one sample in a study of T cells after yellow fever vaccination. TCRdb re-derived calls from the 5' RACE reads in MiXCR, one entry per CDR3 protein. The sample lists some 400,000 distinct CDR3 sequences, around 19% occurring once. The specimen was PBMCs, collected before the yellow fever booster vaccination. All receptors derive from a man younger than 35 who received the YFV17D yellow fever vaccine. Both conserved end residues are part of each CDR3. Fields, in order: V gene, J gene, clone size, D gene, CDR3 protein, CDR3 DNA. The D gene is left open where the match is weak. Part of the rows lack a size; the others show once, few, many or a class for expanded clones.

TRBV12-3/TRBV12-4,TRBJ2-7,NA,NA,CASSPPGPPYEQYF,TGTGCCAGCAGTCCTCCGGGACCCCCCTACGAGCAGTACTTC
TRBV4-3,TRBJ1-4,NA,NA,CASSPRDKAEKLFF,TGCGCCAGCAGCCCCCGGGACAAAGCTGAAAAACTGTTTTTT
TRBV11-3,TRBJ2-1,NA,TRBD2,CACSRAGGHSYNEQFF,TGTGCCTGCAGCCGAGCGGGGGGCCACTCCTACAATGAGCAGTTCTTC
TRBV7-2,TRBJ2-2,few,TRBD1,CASSPRTGTGELFF,TGTGCCAGCAGCCCCAGGACAGGGACCGGGGAGCTGTTTTTT
TRBV7-9,TRBJ1-5,NA,NA,CASSPSGARPQHF,TGTGCCAGCAGCCCCAGCGGTGCTCGGCCCCAGCATTTT
TRBV9,TRBJ2-4,NA,NA,CASSVVRDGGGIQYF,TGTGCCAGCAGCGTAGTACGGGACGGCGGCGGCATTCAGTACTTC
TRBV20-1,TRBJ2-3,few,TRBD2,CSAAGLAGTDTQYF,TGCAGTGCAGCCGGACTAGCCGGCACAGATACGCAGTATTTT
TRBV7-3,TRBJ1-2,NA,TRBD1,CASSVTGGRGYTF,TGTGCCAGCAGCGTAACAGGGGGAAGAGGCTACACCTTC
TRBV12-5,TRBJ2-7,few,TRBD1,CASGVRAGGYEQYF,TGTGCTAGTGGGGTGAGGGCAGGGGGCTACGAGCAGTACTTC
TRBV6-2/TRBV6-3,TRBJ2-1,few,NA,CASSHTRLDNEQFF,TGTGCCAGCAGTCACACGCGCTTGGACAATGAGCAGTTCTTC
TRBV6-5,TRBJ2-4,NA,NA,CASSYSGTWNIQYF,TGTGCCAGCAGTTACTCAGGGACATGGAACATTCAGTACTTC
TRBV6-1,TRBJ1-5,few,NA,CASSLSEPQHF,TGTGCCAGCAGCCTCAGTGAGCCCCAGCATTTT
TRBV4-1,TRBJ2-2,NA,TRBD2,CASSQAAAGGIGELFF,TGCGCCAGCAGCCAAGCGGCAGCGGGGGGTATCGGGGAGCTGTTTTTT
TRBV4-3,TRBJ1-4,few,NA,CASSQVSVGTNEKLFF,TGCGCCAGCAGCCAAGTCTCTGTAGGAACTAATGAAAAACTGTTTTTT
TRBV7-7,TRBJ2-2,NA,TRBD1,CASSSWTGKTGELFF,TGTGCTAGCAGCTCTTGGACAGGGAAAACCGGGGAGCTGTTTTTT
TRBV15,TRBJ2-3,NA,NA,CATSRARLGTHGDTQYF,TGTGCCACCAGCAGAGCCCGCCTCGGGACCCACGGGGATACGCAGTATTTT
TRBV15,TRBJ1-1,NA,NA,CATSSGFGAGLNTEAFF,TGTGCCACCAGCAGCGGATTTGGAGCGGGCTTGAACACTGAAGCTTTCTTT
TRBV5-1,TRBJ1-1,few,NA,CASSPSGGGHTEAFF,TGCGCCAGCAGCCCTTCCGGGGGGGGGCACACTGAAGCTTTCTTT
TRBV19,TRBJ1-5,NA,NA,CASRGLRNQPQHF,TGTGCCAGTAGGGGACTGCGGAATCAGCCCCAGCATTTT
TRBV6-2/TRBV6-3,TRBJ1-1,few,NA,CASNTVNTEAFF,TGTGCCAGCAACACAGTGAACACTGAAGCTTTCTTT
TRBV7-9,TRBJ2-1,few,TRBD1,CASSASTGGNEQFF,TGTGCCAGCAGCGCCTCGACAGGGGGCAATGAGCAGTTCTTC
TRBV19,TRBJ2-3,NA,NA,CASRTDTSTDTQYF,TGTGCCAGCCGGACGGATACTAGCACAGATACGCAGTATTTT
TRBV29-1,TRBJ1-3,NA,NA,CSVGGALGTIYF,TGCAGCGTTGGAGGGGCCCTCGGAACCATATATTTT
TRBV18,TRBJ2-1,NA,NA,CASSPGASSYNERFF,TGTGCCAGCTCACCAGGGGCCAGCTCCTACAATGAGCGTTTCTTC
TRBV6-5,TRBJ1-1,few,NA,CASSLGVYTEAFF,TGTGCCAGCAGTTTAGGGGTTTACACTGAAGCTTTCTTT
TRBV4-1,TRBJ2-1,few,NA,CASSLRMWFMDNEQFF,TGCGCCAGCAGCCTCAGGATGTGGTTTATGGACAATGAGCAGTTCTTC
TRBV12-3/TRBV12-4,TRBJ2-1,NA,TRBD1,CASRPTGAGYNEQFF,TGTGCCAGCAGGCCTACAGGGGCAGGCTACAATGAGCAGTTCTTC
TRBV9,TRBJ2-1,NA,NA,CASGRGGYNEQFF,TGTGCCAGCGGCCGAGGAGGCTACAATGAGCAGTTCTTC
TRBV6-2/TRBV6-3,TRBJ2-2,NA,TRBD2,CASIFRGVSGELFF,TGTGCCAGCATTTTCCGGGGGGTCTCCGGGGAGCTGTTTTTT
TRBV9,TRBJ2-1,many,NA,CASSVELGSYNEQFF,TGTGCCAGCAGCGTAGAGCTGGGCTCCTACAATGAGCAGTTCTTC
TRBV6-2/TRBV6-3,TRBJ2-2,NA,NA,CASSRYIGRSNTGELFF,TGTGCCAGCAGTCGCTACATTGGACGGTCGAACACCGGGGAGCTGTTTTTT
TRBV18,TRBJ1-5,few,NA,CASSPSGSQPQHF,TGTGCCAGCTCACCATCAGGCAGTCAGCCCCAGCATTTT
TRBV20-1,TRBJ1-5,NA,NA,CSASPGVGNQPQHF,TGCAGTGCTAGTCCCGGGGTGGGCAATCAGCCCCAGCATTTT
TRBV7-9,TRBJ2-7,NA,NA,CASSSGVNEQYF,TGTGCCAGCAGCTCCGGGGTGAACGAGCAGTACTTC
TRBV2,TRBJ2-3,NA,NA,CASSFVGGRTDTQYF,TGTGCCAGCAGTTTCGTCGGGGGCCGCACAGATACGCAGTATTTT
TRBV12-3/TRBV12-4,TRBJ1-1,many,NA,CASRTLNTEAFF,TGTGCCAGCAGGACTCTTAACACTGAAGCTTTCTTT
TRBV12-3/TRBV12-4,TRBJ2-4,NA,NA,CASSSDRNIQYF,TGTGCCAGCAGTTCGGACAGAAACATTCAGTACTTC
TRBV7-2,TRBJ2-1,NA,TRBD2,CASSFIAGAYNEQFF,TGTGCCAGCAGCTTTATAGCGGGGGCCTACAATGAGCAGTTCTTC
TRBV20-1,TRBJ1-6,NA,NA,CSARVWGASSYNSPLHF,TGCAGTGCTAGAGTTTGGGGGGCGTCTTCCTATAATTCACCCCTCCACTTT
TRBV2,TRBJ2-5,NA,NA,CASSELEGETQYF,TGTGCCAGCAGTGAATTGGAGGGAGAGACCCAGTACTTC
TRBV20-1,TRBJ2-2,NA,NA,CSASDPNTGELFF,TGCAGTGCTAGCGACCCGAACACCGGGGAGCTGTTTTTT
TRBV20-1,TRBJ1-1,few,NA,CSARDPRAGTEAFF,TGCAGTGCTAGAGATCCCAGGGCGGGCACTGAAGCTTTCTTT
TRBV7-2,TRBJ2-5,few,NA,CASGFSGLLETQYF,TGTGCCAGCGGATTTTCCGGACTTCTAGAGACCCAGTACTTC
TRBV12-3/TRBV12-4,TRBJ2-5,NA,NA,CASSLSFGAGKQETQYF,TGTGCCAGCAGTTTATCCTTCGGAGCGGGCAAGCAAGAGACCCAGTACTTC
TRBV7-9,TRBJ2-5,few,NA,CASSPLGQQETQYF,TGTGCCAGCAGCCCCCTCGGACAGCAAGAGACCCAGTACTTC
TRBV5-5,TRBJ1-6,NA,NA,CASSGETNSPLHF,TGTGCCAGCAGCGGGGAAACAAATTCACCCCTCCACTTT
TRBV5-1,TRBJ2-2,NA,NA,CASSLDRVITGELFF,TGCGCCAGCAGCTTGGACAGGGTTATCACCGGGGAGCTGTTTTTT
TRBV4-3,TRBJ2-1,NA,NA,CASIQERQLSSYNEQFF,TGCGCCAGCATCCAAGAGAGGCAGTTAAGCTCCTACAATGAGCAGTTCTTC
TRBV21-1,TRBJ2-7,NA,NA,CASPDGQGAHEQYF,TGTGCCAGCCCCGACGGACAGGGGGCGCACGAGCAGTACTTC
TRBV5-4,TRBJ1-2,few,NA,CASSSDSWYGYTF,TGTGCCAGCAGCTCCGACAGCTGGTATGGCTACACCTTC
TRBV20-1,TRBJ2-7,NA,TRBD1,CSASVFGTGGGEQYF,TGCAGTGCTAGTGTGTTCGGGACAGGGGGTGGCGAGCAGTACTTC
TRBV6-1,TRBJ2-1,NA,NA,CASKTHGANEQFF,TGTGCCAGCAAGACTCACGGGGCCAATGAGCAGTTCTTC
TRBV18,TRBJ1-1,many,NA,CASSRRGEGNTEAFF,TGTGCCAGCTCACGGAGGGGAGAGGGGAACACTGAAGCTTTCTTT
TRBV28,TRBJ2-2,NA,NA,CASSYDRVGRGELFF,TGTGCCAGCAGCTACGACAGGGTTGGGAGGGGGGAGCTGTTTTTT